This T cell receptor beta chain was identified in a study of blood T cell repertoires in COVID-19. At the level of the study: Material from acute and convalescent COVID-19 was sourced from the United States, Italy and Spain. PBMCs, B-cell-depleted T cells, or T cells were the source of the cDNA or gDNA that made up the material.

Original methodology: Researchers report that nucleated cell counts were estimated from reference gene primer amplification. Clones were sequenced by immunoSEQ multiplex PCR, and TCRdb holds only the in-frame ones, with some missing. From that table come the V and J calls and clone size; the DNA was used to work out D and trimming. The sample has roughly 56,000 clones; approximately 86% are singletons. There are 14 residues in the CDR3. The germline gives CDR1 MGHDK, CDR2 SYGVNS. Trimming shortened V by 1 base and J by 2 bases, and 8 bases separated the two germline ends. The sequence was collected from a man between 65 and 85 years old with acute or convalescent COVID-19. This chain connects TRBV25-1 to TRBJ2-5; no clear D gene. The sample consisted of peripheral blood. Here the CDR3 reads CASSEWAGQETQYF. For the CDR3, the DNA is TGTGCCAGCAGTGAATGGGCAGGTCAAGAGACCCAGTACTTC.